The following is a T cell receptor (beta chain) sequence with its context. The antigen remains undetermined. Trimming cost V 1 base and J 7 bases, with 10 bases left between them. CDR3 length equals 13 residues. This specimen comes from a study of T cell responses to AZD1222 COVID-19 vaccine. Whole-study results and caveats: The span of vaccine-associated CD4 TCRs extended across spike, with dominance at 160-218 and 743-854.

Second doses at about 4 or about 12 weeks were pooled. Assay: immunoSEQ multiplex PCR; the TCRdb copy retains only in-frame clones and omits some. The profile covers some 200,000 clones, with just over 90% appearing a single time and around 3.6% taken by the ten largest. This receptor was obtained from an adult who received the AZD1222 COVID-19 vaccine. The rearrangement joins TRBV12-3 or TRBV12-4 to TRBJ1-1; no reliable D call. The material was peripheral blood, obtained 28 days after the second AZD1222 dose. The CDR3 is CASSLGTENEAFF. CDR3 DNA sequence: TGTGCCAGCAGTTTAGGGACCGAGAATGAAGCTTTCTTT.